This paragraph reports one T cell receptor beta chain. The data are from a study of cytomegalovirus exposure and HLA in healthy donors. It was with 60 Vbeta and 13 Jbeta primers that the PCR ran. Some clones are missing from TCRdb's copy, which holds only in-frame ones; the method was immunoSEQ multiplex PCR. The sample has 95,000 to 100,000 clones, approximately 76% seen once. CDR1 and CDR2 from the germline V gene are LNHDA and SQIVND (reference sequence). This CDR3 comprises 16 residues. The ends lost 4 bases at V and 10 bases at J; junction bases unmatched: 14. The V call is TRBV19, the J call TRBJ1-4; TRBD1 matches 8 bases. Material for sequencing was PBMCs. This clonotype was obtained from a man aged 35 to 55 in good health and CMV-seronegative. The CDR3 bases are TGTGCCAGTAGTACCGGACAGGGAAGAAAGGCCGGAAAACTGTTTTTT. It codes for CASSTGQGRKAGKLFF.